This record covers a single TCR beta chain. CDR3 size: 16 residues. Trimming cost V 6 bases and J 1 base; bases outside gene matches: 6. CDR1 and CDR2 from the germline V gene are SNHLY and FYNNEI. The data were produced by immunoSEQ multiplex PCR, yet TCRdb's version contains in-frame clones alone and is incomplete. The sample carries 330,000 or so clones, more than 75% recorded once. These data belong to a study of blood T cell repertoires in COVID-19. The wider study: The United States, Italy and Spain supplied acute and convalescent COVID-19 samples.

The sequence came from a woman in her 30s who had recovered from COVID-19. Sequencing used PBMCs or T cells enriched from blood (not recorded which). The V and J genes are TRBV2 and TRBJ1-6, with 7 bases aligning to TRBD1. The CDR3 spells CASRDRVGSYNSPLHF. The CDR3 nucleotides are TGTGCCAGCAGAGACAGGGTAGGGTCCTATAATTCACCCCTCCACTTT.